The present T cell receptor beta chain was sequenced within a study of blood T cell repertoires in COVID-19. Turning to the study itself: Spain, Italy and the United States supplied samples that represented acute and convalescent COVID-19. Sources were T cells, B-cell-depleted T cells, or PBMCs; the material itself was cDNA or gDNA.

Authors' analysis steps: It was from reference gene primer amplification that nucleated cell counts were estimated. Clones were sequenced by immunoSEQ multiplex PCR, and TCRdb holds only the in-frame ones, with some missing. The V and J calls and clone size come from that table; D and trimming were worked out from the DNA. The profile shows tens of thousands of clones, 65% to 90% of them singletons. The trim removed 6 bases at V and 0 bases at J, leaving 2 bases unmatched. The CDR3 extends over 13 amino acids. Germline CDR1 SEHNR, CDR2 FQNEAQ (reference sequence). This clonotype was sampled from a man in his 70s with acute or convalescent COVID-19. This sequence joins TRBV7-9 and TRBJ2-7, with 7 bases lining up with TRBD1. The material sequenced was peripheral blood. The CDR3 region is CASSGTDSYEQYF. The CDR3 DNA reads TGTGCCAGCAGTGGGACAGACTCCTACGAGCAGTACTTC.